A selection of T cell receptor beta chains follows, all from one sample in a study of T cells in Graves' hyperthyroidism and ophthalmopathy. TCRdb reprocessed the multiplex PCR reads via MiXCR and lists one record per CDR3 protein. The sample shows around 520,000 distinct CDR3 sequences, around an eighth of them seen only once. The sample was blood. These TCRs come from a woman under 30 with Graves' hyperthyroidism. The CDR3 runs from the conserved cysteine through the conserved F or W. D genes are given only for firm matches. The listing skips clone size in some rows; elsewhere it reads once, few, many or a size class.

cdr3_nt | cdr3_aa | clone_size | d_call | j_call | v_call
TGTGCCAGCAGCCGAGACAGACTCACAGATACGCAGTATTTT | CASSRDRLTDTQYF | many | NA | TRBJ2-3 | TRBV3-1
TGCGCCAGCAGCTTGGGGGACGGGAGGGCCTGGGAGACCCAGTACTTC | CASSLGDGRAWETQYF | many | TRBD2 | TRBJ2-5 | TRBV5-1
TGTGCCAGCAGTCAAACTTGGAACTATGGCTACACCTTC | CASSQTWNYGYTF | many | NA | TRBJ1-2 | TRBV2
TGTGCCAGTAGTATATCAGACAGGGGGCGTTCCGAGCAGTACTTC | CASSISDRGRSEQYF | NA | TRBD1 | TRBJ2-7 | TRBV19
TGTGCCAGCAGCGTAACCCCCATCGGGACGACTGAAGCTTTCTTT | CASSVTPIGTTEAFF | many | NA | TRBJ1-1 | TRBV9
TGTGCCACCAGCAGAGATTGGGCCGGGAGTTTGATCTCTAGCACAGATACGCAGTATTTT | CATSRDWAGSLISSTDTQYF | few | NA | TRBJ2-3 | TRBV15
TGTGCCAGCACCCTACGGACAGTTGAAAAACTGTTTTTT | CASTLRTVEKLFF | many | NA | TRBJ1-4 | TRBV2
TGTGCCATCGGACGGGTGGGTCAGCCCCAGCATTTT | CAIGRVGQPQHF | few | NA | TRBJ1-5 | TRBV27
TGCAGTGCTCGGGACCGATTAATGAACACTGAAGCTTTCTTT | CSARDRLMNTEAFF | NA | NA | TRBJ1-1 | TRBV20-1
TGTGCCAGCAGTGAATATGGCCCCGGCCTACCTAACTATGGCTACACCTTC | CASSEYGPGLPNYGYTF | NA | NA | TRBJ1-2 | TRBV2
TGTGCCTGGAGCCTGGGCACTGAAGCTTTCTTT | CAWSLGTEAFF | many | NA | TRBJ1-1 | TRBV30
TGTGCCAGCAGCCCCTCGCTAGCGGGGGCCTACGAGCAGTACTTC | CASSPSLAGAYEQYF | many | TRBD2 | TRBJ2-7 | TRBV9
TGTGCCAGCTCACCATCCCGGGACATCATTGAAAAACTGTTTTTT | CASSPSRDIIEKLFF | NA | NA | TRBJ1-4 | TRBV18
TGTGCCAGCAGCCAAGGTCTGGAAGGGGGCTCCCACAATGAGCAGTTCTTC | CASSQGLEGGSHNEQFF | NA | TRBD1 | TRBJ2-1 | TRBV4-2
TGCGCCAGCAGTCCAACCGGACTAGCGGGAGAAATTGAGCAGTTCTTC | CASSPTGLAGEIEQFF | NA | TRBD2 | TRBJ2-1 | TRBV6-9
TGTGCCAGTAATGAAAACAGGGGCACAACTGAAGCTTTCTTT | CASNENRGTTEAFF | many | TRBD1 | TRBJ1-1 | TRBV19
TGTGCCACCAGTGATCCGCGGGGCTACACCTTC | CATSDPRGYTF | many | NA | TRBJ1-2 | TRBV24-1
TGTGCCTGGGTGAGCGACTACGAGCAGTACTTC | CAWVSDYEQYF | many | NA | TRBJ2-7 | TRBV30
TGTGCCAGCAGCGTCAGGGGATCCAGCACAGATACGCAGTATTTT | CASSVRGSSTDTQYF | few | NA | TRBJ2-3 | TRBV9
TGTGCCAGTAGTATTGGGACAGGGGTCGAAAACACCATATATTTT | CASSIGTGVENTIYF | NA | TRBD1 | TRBJ1-3 | TRBV19
TGTGCCAGCAGTTATCGGGCGAGGGGGGGCAATGAGCAGTTCTTC | CASSYRARGGNEQFF | NA | NA | TRBJ2-1 | TRBV6-5
TGTGCCAGCAGCCTTCTAGCGGGATCGTACCAAGAGACCCAGTACTTC | CASSLLAGSYQETQYF | few | TRBD2 | TRBJ2-5 | TRBV3-1
TGTGCCAGCAGTTTGGCCGGGACAGGGGTTCGGGGCTACACCTTC | CASSLAGTGVRGYTF | many | TRBD1 | TRBJ1-2 | TRBV12-3/TRBV12-4
TGCGCCAGCAGTGAAGGTGGGGGTGGAACTGGAAACACCATATATTTT | CASSEGGGGTGNTIYF | NA | NA | TRBJ1-3 | TRBV10-2
TGTGCCAGCAGCCAAGAAGTGGAATCTAATGAGCAGTTCTTC | CASSQEVESNEQFF | many | NA | TRBJ2-1 | TRBV3-1
TGTGCCAGCAGCTTATCTGGGGGGCTGAAGGGCACAGATACGCAGTATTTT | CASSLSGGLKGTDTQYF | few | NA | TRBJ2-3 | TRBV7-3
TGCAGTGCATCGGGAGTAGCCAAAAACATTCAGTACTTC | CSASGVAKNIQYF | few | NA | TRBJ2-4 | TRBV20-1
TGCGCCAGCAGCACGGGACCACCCTTGAATGAGCAGTTCTTC | CASSTGPPLNEQFF | many | NA | TRBJ2-1 | TRBV5-1